This TCR beta chain was captured by sequencing in a study of blood T cell repertoires in COVID-19. Generated by immunoSEQ multiplex PCR, the TCRdb table keeps only in-frame clones and is missing some. Of 450,000 to 500,000 clones listed, roughly nine tenths are singletons. In this sample, this clone turned up a few times. Germline CDR1 is SGHDN and CDR2 is FVKESK. The CDR3 consists of 17 residues. The V and J ends lost 4 bases and 4 bases respectively, with 19 bases between them. This chain connects TRBV14 to TRBJ2-2, with D tentatively TRBD1 (7 bases). Sequencing used PBMCs or T cells enriched from blood (not recorded which). The receptor comes from a woman between 55 and 75 years old who had recovered from COVID-19. The CDR3 spells CASSRTSYRGGTGELFF. In nucleotides, the CDR3 is TGTGCCAGCAGCCGAACGTCTTACAGGGGAGGCACCGGGGAGCTGTTTTTT.